These 25 T cell receptor beta chains were sequenced from one sample in a study of CD8 T cells in ankylosing spondylitis. Study findings and constraints: One TCR beta motif, made up of eight or nine highly homologous variants, appeared characteristic of ankylosing spondylitis blood.

TCRdb ran MiXCR on the 5' RACE reads and lists one entry per CDR3 protein. This sample has fewer than 400,000 distinct CDR3 sequences, with around 24% found just once. These receptors have no identified antigens. The sequencing sample was made of blood, either unsorted or a sorted T cell fraction (not recorded which). Receptor source: a male donor with ankylosing spondylitis.

The V and J genes are TRBV6-1 and TRBJ1-1; D not resolved. The CDR3 runs to 14 residues. In germline, CDR1 is MNHNS, CDR2 SASEGT. Deletions cut 2 bases from V and 3 bases from J, with 10 bases between. CDR3 DNA: TGTGCCAGCAGTGAACTGGGTAAGCACACTGAAGCTTTCTTT. This sequence encodes CASSELGKHTEAFF.

This clonotype was detected only a few times. This rearrangement joins TRBV14 to TRBJ2-7, with D hard to call. There are 13 residues in the CDR3. The V and J ends lost 4 bases and 3 bases respectively, with 10 bases between them. The germline V gene has CDR1 SGHDN and CDR2 FVKESK. CDR3 nucleotide sequence: TGTGCCAGCAGCCGCCGCGACAACTACGAGCAGTACTTC. Translating it yields CASSRRDNYEQYF.

The chain employs TRBV10-3 and TRBJ1-2; TRBD1 might be the D (6 bases). The CDR3 is 15 residues long. With 4 bases removed from V and 4 bases from J, the gap between germline ends came to 16 bases. Germline-derived CDR1 and CDR2 are ENHRY and SYGVKD. DNA for the CDR3: TGTGCCATCAGTGCGCCAGGGGAGCCTTTCTATGGCTACACCTTC. This encodes CAISAPGEPFYGYTF.

This clonotype was recorded at least ten times. The rearrangement joins TRBV4-2 to TRBJ1-5; tentatively, D is TRBD1 (6 bases). There are 18 residues in the CDR3. Trimming took 0 bases from V and 5 from J, leaving 20 bases between them. The germline V gene encodes CDR1 LGHNA and CDR2 YNFKEQ. CDR3 protein: CASSQDFGEGGEYQPQHF. The CDR3 bases are TGTGCCAGCAGCCAAGATTTTGGCGAGGGGGGGGAGTATCAGCCCCAGCATTTT.

This clonotype was detected a few times. CDR3 region: CAILPTGKETQYF. CDR3 nucleotides: TGTGCCATCCTCCCAACTGGTAAAGAGACCCAGTACTTC. The genes are TRBV24-1 and TRBJ2-5; D is uncertain. This CDR3 region has 13 residues. Germline CDR1 is KGHDR and CDR2 is SFDVKD. Trimming left V 11 bases short and J 3 bases short, with 15 bases between.

This clonotype was detected a few times. CDR3 amino acids: CASSGGLAATMYNEQFF. The CDR3 DNA reads TGTGCCAGCAGCGGGGGACTAGCGGCCACTATGTACAATGAGCAGTTCTTC. The chain is built from TRBV9 and TRBJ2-1; TRBD2 matches at 11 bases. Unmatched junction bases numbered 9, after V lost 3 bases and J lost 4 bases. The germline V gene has CDR1 SGDLS and CDR2 YYNGEE. The length of the CDR3 is 17 residues. Full variable domain (missing parts from reference TRBV9 and TRBJ2-1): DSGVTQTPKHLITATGQRVTLRCSPRSGDLSVYWYQQSLDQGLQFLIQYYNGEERAKGNILERFSAQQFPDLHSELNLSSLELGDSALYFCASSGGLAATMYNEQFFGPGTRLTVL.

The chain employs TRBV4-1 and TRBJ2-1; a possible D gene is TRBD2 (5 bases). The CDR3 sequence is 16 residues long. Trimming took 2 bases from V and 9 from J, leaving 20 bases between them. Germline CDR1 reads MGHRA; CDR2 reads YSYEKL. DNA of the CDR3: TGCGCCAGCAGCCAACCCAGCGGAACGACAATGGCTGAGCAGTTCTTC. This encodes CASSQPSGTTMAEQFF.

In this sample, this clonotype turned up a few times. The V call is TRBV15, the J call TRBJ2-3; 10 positions agree with TRBD2. Looked up from germline, CDR1 is LNHNV and CDR2 is YYDKDF (reference sequence). V gave up 1 base and J gave up 4 bases; unmatched junction bases: 2. This CDR3 is 15 amino acids long. This CDR3 reads CATSRGLAGADTQYF. CDR3 DNA sequence: TGTGCCACCAGCAGAGGACTAGCGGGTGCAGATACGCAGTATTTT.

The V gene is TRBV12-3 or TRBV12-4, the J gene TRBJ2-7, with TRBD1 as a possible D gene (6 bases). This CDR3 contains 15 residues. Trimming pared 3 bases from V and 4 bases from J, leaving 16 bases between. CDR3 in amino acids: CASSLEQGRGYEQYF. CDR3 in DNA: TGTGCCAGCAGTTTGGAACAGGGAAGGGGGTACGAGCAGTACTTC.

This clonotype was counted once. V gene TRBV20-1 combines with J gene TRBJ2-5; D remains unclear. The CDR3 loop spans 10 amino acids. Deletions cut 5 bases from V and 5 bases from J, with 6 bases between. Germline V CDR1 and CDR2: DFQATT, SNEGSKA (reference sequence). In DNA, the CDR3 is TGCAGTGCTCCTGTGGAGACCCAGTACTTC. Its translation: CSAPVETQYF.

For the CDR3, the DNA is TGCAGTGCTCCGGACGGAGTATACGAGCAGTACTTC. Protein product: CSAPDGVYEQYF. The V gene is TRBV20-1, the J gene TRBJ2-7; no clear D gene. The CDR3 is made up of 12 amino acids. Trimming stripped 5 bases from V and 4 bases from J, with 12 bases between. Germline CDR1 reads DFQATT; CDR2 reads SNEGSKA (reference sequence).

This clonotype appeared once. The gene calls are TRBV6-1 and TRBJ1-5; D might be TRBD1 (6 bases). The CDR3 sequence is 14 residues long. V lost 4 bases and J 1 base, leaving 8 bases between the germline ends. Germline V gene sequence: CDR1 MNHNS, CDR2 SASEGT. The CDR3 DNA is TGTGCCAGCAGTGCGGGGGCGAGCAATCAGCCCCAGCATTTT. The encoded protein is CASSAGASNQPQHF.

This clonotype has more than one count but fewer than ten. This chain's CDR3 is CASSLDVRGYGYTF. The CDR3 DNA reads TGTGCCAGCAGCTTAGACGTTAGGGGCTATGGCTACACCTTC. V is TRBV7-9 and J is TRBJ1-2; a weak D match, TRBD1 (5 bases). CDR3 length: 14 residues. Trimming removed 1 base from V and 4 bases from J, with 10 bases in between. Germline assignment: CDR1 SEHNR and CDR2 FQNEAQ (reference sequence).

This clonotype was seen repeatedly, ten times or more. V and J are TRBV6-2 or TRBV6-3 and TRBJ2-7; D may be TRBD1 or TRBD2 (5 bases each). V lost 7 bases to trimming and J lost 6 bases, with 22 bases between them. Germline CDR1 MNHEY, CDR2 SVGEGT. This CDR3 has 15 amino acids. The DNA of the CDR3 is TGTGCCAGCAACCATCCCAGGGACGGACATACCGAGCAGTACTTC. Its translation: CASNHPRDGHTEQYF.

This clonotype was picked up many times. This chain connects TRBV5-1 to TRBJ2-1; 10 bases map to TRBD2. From germline, CDR1 is SGHRS and CDR2 YFSETQ. V lost 0 bases to trimming and J lost 1 base; unmatched junction nucleotides: 1. This CDR3 has 16 residues. The CDR3 reads CASSLASGRSYNEQFF. The CDR3 DNA sequence: TGCGCCAGCAGCTTGGCTAGCGGGAGATCCTACAATGAGCAGTTCTTC.

The chain recombines TRBV20-1 with TRBJ2-3, with 15 bases matching TRBD2. Germline V gives CDR1 DFQATT, CDR2 SNEGSKA (reference sequence). The CDR3 is made up of 17 amino acids. The trim removed 6 bases at V and 2 bases at J, leaving 9 bases unmatched. Here the CDR3 DNA reads TGCAGTGCCACTCCGGGACTAGCGGGGGGAATCACAGATACGCAGTATTTT. Translating gives CSATPGLAGGITDTQYF.

This clonotype has just a few counts. The rearrangement links TRBV20-1 to TRBJ2-2; D is perhaps TRBD2 (8 bases). There are 14 residues in the CDR3. Germline CDR1 DFQATT, CDR2 SNEGSKA (reference sequence). Trimming left V 5 bases short and J 4 bases short, with 14 bases between. In nucleotides, the CDR3 is TGCAGTGCTGATAGCGGGACAGCCACCGGGGAGCTGTTTTTT. It yields the protein CSADSGTATGELFF.

This chain uses TRBV18 with TRBJ2-1, with D possibly being TRBD1 (5 bases). Germline values: CDR1 KGHSH, CDR2 LQKENI. V was cut by 1 base and J by 8 bases, with 9 bases left in between. The CDR3 extends over 13 amino acids. CDR3 sequence reads: CASSPLQGHEQFF. Written as DNA, the CDR3 is TGTGCCAGCTCACCACTGCAGGGCCATGAGCAGTTCTTC.

The table lists this clonotype with a few counts. The gene calls are TRBV20-1 and TRBJ2-3; unclear D gene. The germline V gene has CDR1 DFQATT and CDR2 SNEGSKA (reference sequence). The germline V and J ends were trimmed by 5 bases and 0 bases, with 18 bases remaining between them. This CDR3 comprises 16 residues. CDR3 DNA: TGCAGTGCTCACAACCCAGCGCAAGCTAGCACAGATACGCAGTATTTT. It codes for CSAHNPAQASTDTQYF.

J is TRBJ1-2 and V is TRBV20-1, with D hard to call. Germline V gives CDR1 DFQATT, CDR2 SNEGSKA (reference sequence). Trimming pared 1 base from V and 0 bases from J, leaving 12 bases between. The CDR3 loop spans 15 amino acids. Here the CDR3 DNA reads TGCAGTGCTAGAGTGAAGATTCCAGCTAACTATGGCTACACCTTC. Translated: CSARVKIPANYGYTF.

This clonotype has more than one count but fewer than ten. The chain carries TRBV5-1 and TRBJ1-5; D is undetermined. Trimming took 0 bases from V and 4 from J, leaving 14 bases between them. CDR1 and CDR2 from the germline V gene are SGHRS and YFSETQ. The CDR3 covers 16 residues. The CDR3 nucleotides read TGCGCCAGCAGCTTGGGGCCAGGTATAGAGAATCAGCCCCAGCATTTT. Amino acids: CASSLGPGIENQPQHF.

The chain recombines TRBV9 with TRBJ2-3; D is undetermined. V dropped 2 bases and J dropped 8 bases, with 15 bases sitting between them. This CDR3 contains 14 residues. Germline V CDR1 and CDR2: SGDLS, YYNGEE. The CDR3 sequence: CASSVTLRAGTQYF. CDR3 bases: TGTGCCAGCAGCGTGACCCTTAGGGCCGGTACGCAGTATTTT.

This clonotype was observed a few times. The CDR3 region is CASSVGLAGGDVETQYF. As DNA, the CDR3 is TGTGCCAGCAGCGTAGGACTAGCGGGAGGGGACGTGGAGACCCAGTACTTC. The gene calls are TRBV9 and TRBJ2-5; 14 positions agree with TRBD2. The germline V gene has CDR1 SGDLS and CDR2 YYNGEE. The V segment lost 0 bases and the J segment 5 bases; nucleotides outside the gene matches: 6. The CDR3 length is 17 residues.

The rearrangement links TRBV5-1 to TRBJ2-1; maybe TRBD2 (5 bases). The CDR3 extends over 16 amino acids. Germline V gene data show CDR1 as SGHRS and CDR2 as YFSETQ. Trimming cost V 0 bases and J 0 bases, with 10 bases left between them. This CDR3 reads CASSLGAESSYNEQFF. CDR3 coding DNA: TGCGCCAGCAGCTTGGGAGCGGAGAGCTCCTACAATGAGCAGTTCTTC.

This clonotype has at least ten counts. The chain couples TRBV7-2 to TRBJ1-5; weak D call: TRBD1 (5 bases). The CDR3 contains 15 residues. In germline, CDR1 is SGHTA, CDR2 FQGNSA. Trimming cost V 1 base and J 1 base, with 8 bases left between them. CDR3 nucleotides: TGTGCCAGCAGCTTAGTTGGGGACAGCAATCAGCCCCAGCATTTT. Residues: CASSLVGDSNQPQHF.